The sequence of this T cell receptor beta chain was determined in a study of T cell changes during pregnancy in multiple sclerosis. This CDR3 comprises 17 residues. Trimming took off 1 base at V and 1 base at J, with 13 bases between the two ends. In germline, CDR1 is SGHTA, CDR2 FQGNSA. TCRdb keeps only in-frame clones here, not all; method: immunoSEQ multiplex PCR. The table records approximately 40,000 clones, about nine tenths of them present only once. This specimen was CD4+ T cells from peripheral blood mononuclear cells, taken in the second trimester of pregnancy. The TCR comes from a female donor with multiple sclerosis, enrolled in a pregnancy study. The chain is built from TRBV7-2 and TRBJ2-2; a weak D match, TRBD1 (5 bases). The CDR3 DNA is TGTGCCAGCAGCTTAGTCTTGGTGGGGCAGAACACCGGGGAGCTGTTTTTT. Translated: CASSLVLVGQNTGELFF.